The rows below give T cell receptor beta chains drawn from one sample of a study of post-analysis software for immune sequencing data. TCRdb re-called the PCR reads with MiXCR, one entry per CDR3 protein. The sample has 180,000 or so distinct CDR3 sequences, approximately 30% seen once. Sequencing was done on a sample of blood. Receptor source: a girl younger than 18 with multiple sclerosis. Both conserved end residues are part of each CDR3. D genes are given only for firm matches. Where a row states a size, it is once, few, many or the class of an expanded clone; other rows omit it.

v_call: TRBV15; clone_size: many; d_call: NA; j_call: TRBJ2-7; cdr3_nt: TGTGCCACCAGCAGAGATCTGGCCGCCTACGAGCAGTACTTC; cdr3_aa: CATSRDLAAYEQYF
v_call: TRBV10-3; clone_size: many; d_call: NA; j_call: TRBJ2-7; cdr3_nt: TGTGCCATCAGTCCGGACGCCGGTTTTCACGAGCAGTACTTC; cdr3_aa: CAISPDAGFHEQYF
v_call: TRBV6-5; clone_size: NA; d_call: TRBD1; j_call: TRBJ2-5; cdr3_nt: TGTGCCAGCAGTCCAGACAGGGGATCCTACAATGGGCAGTACTTC; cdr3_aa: CASSPDRGSYNGQYF
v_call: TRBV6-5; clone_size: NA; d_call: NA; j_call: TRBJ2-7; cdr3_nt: TGTGCCAGCAGTTACGGCATCAGGCGTGGCTACGAGCAGTACTTC; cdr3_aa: CASSYGIRRGYEQYF
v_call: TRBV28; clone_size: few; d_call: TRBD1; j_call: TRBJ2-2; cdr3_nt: TGTGCCAGCACCCGGGACAGGGTTTTAAACACCGGGGAGCTGTTTTTT; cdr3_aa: CASTRDRVLNTGELFF
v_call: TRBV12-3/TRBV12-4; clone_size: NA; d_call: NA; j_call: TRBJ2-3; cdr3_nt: TGTGCCAGCAGTTTTTCCGGGGAAGTAGCGGCGGATACGCAGTATTTT; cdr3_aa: CASSFSGEVAADTQYF
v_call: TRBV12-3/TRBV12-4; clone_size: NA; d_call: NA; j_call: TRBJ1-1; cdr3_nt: TGTGCCAGCAGGGGGGTGGGGGGCGCCGCTTTCTTT; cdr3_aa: CASRGVGGAAFF
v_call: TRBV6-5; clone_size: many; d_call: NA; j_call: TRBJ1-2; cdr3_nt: TGTGCCAGCAGTCGCGGGGCTTATGGCTACACCTTC; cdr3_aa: CASSRGAYGYTF
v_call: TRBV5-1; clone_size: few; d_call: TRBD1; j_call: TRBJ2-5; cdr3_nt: TGCGCCAGCAGCGCCGACAGGGGTGGTGATCGTGGAGAGACCCAGTACTTC; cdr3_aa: CASSADRGGDRGETQYF
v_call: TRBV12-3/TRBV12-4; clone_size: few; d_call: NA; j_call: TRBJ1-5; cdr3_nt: TGTGCCAGCAGTTTCACCGGGGACAATCAGCCCCAGCATTTT; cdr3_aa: CASSFTGDNQPQHF
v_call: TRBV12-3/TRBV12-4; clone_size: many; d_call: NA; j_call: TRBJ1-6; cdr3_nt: TGTGCCAGCACTAAAGCCGGGGCAGATAGTTCACCCCTCCACTTT; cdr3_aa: CASTKAGADSSPLHF
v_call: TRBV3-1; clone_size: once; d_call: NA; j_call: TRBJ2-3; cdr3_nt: TGTGCCAGCAGCCAAGTCGAGGATACGCAGTATTTT; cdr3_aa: CASSQVEDTQYF
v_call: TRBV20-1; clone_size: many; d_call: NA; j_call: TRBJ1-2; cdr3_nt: TGCAGTGCTAGCAAGGGGAGCTCTGGCTACACCTTC; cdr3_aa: CSASKGSSGYTF
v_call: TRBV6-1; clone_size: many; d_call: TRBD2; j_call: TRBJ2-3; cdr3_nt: TGTGCCAGCACCTATCTAGCGGGGGCCCCTCGGGATACGCAGTATTTT; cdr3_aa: CASTYLAGAPRDTQYF
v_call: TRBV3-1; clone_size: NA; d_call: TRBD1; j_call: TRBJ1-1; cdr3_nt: TGTGCCAGCAGCGCCGCGGGACAGGGGGGTAATGAAGCTTTCTTT; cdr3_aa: CASSAAGQGGNEAFF
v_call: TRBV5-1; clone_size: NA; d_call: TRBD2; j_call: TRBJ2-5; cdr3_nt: TGCGCCAGCAGCAACGGACTAGCGGGGGACCGGTGGGAGACCCAGTACTTC; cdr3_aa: CASSNGLAGDRWETQYF
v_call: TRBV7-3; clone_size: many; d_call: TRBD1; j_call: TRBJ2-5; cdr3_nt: TGTGCCAGCAGCATGGACAGGGGGCGCGTGGAGACCCAGTACTTC; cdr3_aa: CASSMDRGRVETQYF
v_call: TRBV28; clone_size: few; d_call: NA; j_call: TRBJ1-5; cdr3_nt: TGTGCCAGCACCCCACTCCGGCAGGTCCTTTCGGCCCAGCATTTT; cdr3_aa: CASTPLRQVLSAQHF
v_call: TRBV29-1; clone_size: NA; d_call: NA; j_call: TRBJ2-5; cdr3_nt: TGCAGCGTTGAGCGGAACAATGAGCAGTACTTC; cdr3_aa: CSVERNNEQYF
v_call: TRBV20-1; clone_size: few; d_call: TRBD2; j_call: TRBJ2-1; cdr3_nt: TGCAGTGCCCACGGGGCGGCGGGGGGGCCAGGCAATGAGCAGTTCTTC; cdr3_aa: CSAHGAAGGPGNEQFF
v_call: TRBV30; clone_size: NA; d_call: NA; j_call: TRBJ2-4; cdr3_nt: TGTGCCTGGAGTGCAGGGCCCAGAAACATTCAGTACTTC; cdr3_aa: CAWSAGPRNIQYF
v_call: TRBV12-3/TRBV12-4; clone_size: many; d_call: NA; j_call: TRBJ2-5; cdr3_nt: TGTGCCAGCAGTTTACAGTCGGCAGGGCAAGAGACCCAGTACTTC; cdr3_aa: CASSLQSAGQETQYF
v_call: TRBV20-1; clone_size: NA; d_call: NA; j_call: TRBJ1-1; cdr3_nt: TGCAGTGCTAGTATAGGGCTGAACACTGAAGCTTTCTTT; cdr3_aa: CSASIGLNTEAFF
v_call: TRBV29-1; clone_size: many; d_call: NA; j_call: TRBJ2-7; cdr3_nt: TGCAGCGTTAGGCCCGCGGGGCACTACGAGCAGTACTTC; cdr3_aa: CSVRPAGHYEQYF
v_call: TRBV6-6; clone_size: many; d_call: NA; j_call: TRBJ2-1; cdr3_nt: TGTGCCAGCAGTTCCGGACTTAACAATGAGCAGTTCTTC; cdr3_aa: CASSSGLNNEQFF
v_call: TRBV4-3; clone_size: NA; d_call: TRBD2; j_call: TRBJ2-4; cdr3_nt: TGCGCCAGCAGCCACCGAGCGGGATGGAACATTCAGTACTTC; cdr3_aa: CASSHRAGWNIQYF
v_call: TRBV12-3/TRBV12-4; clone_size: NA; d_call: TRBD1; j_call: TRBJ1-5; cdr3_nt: TGTGCCAGCAGTTCCCAACAGGGGCTAGGCCCCCAGCATTTT; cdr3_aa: CASSSQQGLGPQHF
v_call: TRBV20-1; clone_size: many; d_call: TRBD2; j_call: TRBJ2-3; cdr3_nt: TGCAGTGCTAGCCCTACTAGCGGGGGGGTAAATACGCAGTATTTT; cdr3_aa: CSASPTSGGVNTQYF
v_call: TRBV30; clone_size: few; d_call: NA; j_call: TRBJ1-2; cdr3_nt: TGTGCCTGGAGTAAACGGGAGGGAAGCTATGGCTACACCTTC; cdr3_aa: CAWSKREGSYGYTF
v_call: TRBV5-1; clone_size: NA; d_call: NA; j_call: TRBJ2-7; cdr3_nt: TGCGCCAGCAGCTTGACTGGGGGCGGCACCGGGGAGCTGTACTTC; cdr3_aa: CASSLTGGGTGELYF
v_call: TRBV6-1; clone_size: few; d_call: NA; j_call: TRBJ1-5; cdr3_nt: TGTGCCAGCAGGCCTTTGGGGTTGGGGGTTGGCGAGCCCCAGCATTTT; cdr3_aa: CASRPLGLGVGEPQHF
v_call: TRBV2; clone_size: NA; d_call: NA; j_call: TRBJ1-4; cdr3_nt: TGTGCCAGCAGTCCGGGACGGGGGGATGAAAAACTGTTTTTT; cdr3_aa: CASSPGRGDEKLFF
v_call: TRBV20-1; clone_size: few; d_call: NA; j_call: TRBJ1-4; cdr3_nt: TGCAGTGCTACCCAGGGGTTCACTAATGAAAAACTGTTTTTT; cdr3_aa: CSATQGFTNEKLFF
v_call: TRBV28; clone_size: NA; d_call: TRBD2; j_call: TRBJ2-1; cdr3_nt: TGTGCCAGCAGTTTAAGCGGGCTTAGCGGGAGTATCGGTGAGCAGTTCTTC; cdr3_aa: CASSLSGLSGSIGEQFF
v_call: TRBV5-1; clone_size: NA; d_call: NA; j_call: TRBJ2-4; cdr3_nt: TGCGCCAGCAGCTCTCAGGGGGGGAACATTCAGTACTTC; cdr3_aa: CASSSQGGNIQYF
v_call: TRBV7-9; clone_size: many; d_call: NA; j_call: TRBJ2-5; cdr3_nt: TGTGCCAGCAGCCCCCCCGCAGGGTACGAGACCCAGTACTTC; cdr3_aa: CASSPPAGYETQYF
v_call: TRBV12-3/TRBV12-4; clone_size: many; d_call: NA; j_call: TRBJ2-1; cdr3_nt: TGTGCCAGCTCACAGGAGTGGTATGAGCAGTTCTTC; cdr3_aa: CASSQEWYEQFF
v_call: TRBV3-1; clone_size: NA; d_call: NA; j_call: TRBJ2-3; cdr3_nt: TGTGCCAGCGGCCGACTAGTGGGCACAGATACGCAGTATTTT; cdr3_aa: CASGRLVGTDTQYF
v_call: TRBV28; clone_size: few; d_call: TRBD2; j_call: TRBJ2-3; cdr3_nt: TGTGCCAGCAGTTTATACCCCCAGGATGATTCGGCTAGCGGGAGTGCAGATACGCAGTATTTT; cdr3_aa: CASSLYPQDDSASGSADTQYF
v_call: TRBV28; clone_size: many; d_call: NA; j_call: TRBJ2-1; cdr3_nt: TGTGGACACCGGGACACAGGTCAGCTGTTCTTC; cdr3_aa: CGHRDTGQLFF
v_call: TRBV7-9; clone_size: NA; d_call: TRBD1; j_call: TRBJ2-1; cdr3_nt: TGTGCCAGCAGCCCCCAAAACCGGGACAGCTACAATGAGCAGTTCTTC; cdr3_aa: CASSPQNRDSYNEQFF
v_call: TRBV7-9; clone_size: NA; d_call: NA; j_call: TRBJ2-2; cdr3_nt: TGTGCCAACACCGACGGAGTGGGGGTCGGGGAGCTGTTTTTT; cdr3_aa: CANTDGVGVGELFF
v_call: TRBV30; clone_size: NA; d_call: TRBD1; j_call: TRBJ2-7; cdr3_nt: TGTGCCTGGAGGTGGGGTGGCGGGACAGGGGGTTACGAGCAGTACTTC; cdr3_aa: CAWRWGGGTGGYEQYF
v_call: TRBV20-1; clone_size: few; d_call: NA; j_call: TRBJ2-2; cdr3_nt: TGCAGTGCTAGACGAGTCCCCGGGGAGCTGTTTTTT; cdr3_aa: CSARRVPGELFF
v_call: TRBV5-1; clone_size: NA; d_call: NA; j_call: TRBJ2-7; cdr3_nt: TGCGCCAGCAGCTTTGGCCCCATTAGCCGTACGGTTCACGAGCAGTACTTC; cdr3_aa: CASSFGPISRTVHEQYF
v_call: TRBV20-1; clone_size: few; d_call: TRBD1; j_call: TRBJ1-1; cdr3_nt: TGCAGTGCTAGAAGGGCAGGGGGCACTGAAGCTTTCTTT; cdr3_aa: CSARRAGGTEAFF
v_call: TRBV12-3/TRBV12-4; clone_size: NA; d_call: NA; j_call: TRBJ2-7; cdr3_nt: TGTGCCAGCAGTTCCCTCCAGGCGGTAGGAGCGGACGAGCAGTACTTC; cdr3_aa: CASSSLQAVGADEQYF
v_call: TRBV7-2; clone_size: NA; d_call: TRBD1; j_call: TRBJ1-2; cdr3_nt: TGTGCCAGCAGCAACCAACCCGGGACAGGGAATGGCTACACCTTC; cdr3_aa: CASSNQPGTGNGYTF
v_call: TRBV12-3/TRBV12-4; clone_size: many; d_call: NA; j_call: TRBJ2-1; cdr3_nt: TGTGCCAGCAGTTTCCGGGCAGGGCCCCATGAGCAGTTCTTC; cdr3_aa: CASSFRAGPHEQFF
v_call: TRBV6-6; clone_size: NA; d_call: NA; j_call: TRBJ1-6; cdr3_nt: TGTGCCAGCAGTTACGTCGGTCCAGGGGCTTCACCCCTCCACTTT; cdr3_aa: CASSYVGPGASPLHF
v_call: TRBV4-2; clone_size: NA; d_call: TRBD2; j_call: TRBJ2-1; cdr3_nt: TGTGCCAGCAGCCAACCGACTAGCGGGACCACCTACGAGCAGTTCTTC; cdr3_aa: CASSQPTSGTTYEQFF
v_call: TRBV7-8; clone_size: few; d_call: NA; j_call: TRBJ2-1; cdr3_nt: TGTGCCAGCAGCTTTGAATTGTACAATGAGCAGTTCTTC; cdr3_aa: CASSFELYNEQFF
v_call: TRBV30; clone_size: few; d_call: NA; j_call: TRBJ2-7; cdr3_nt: TGTGCCTGGAGTTCCTACAATGGGCAGTACTTC; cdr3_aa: CAWSSYNGQYF